Following are 8 T cell receptor beta chains from one sample sequenced in a study of blood T cells in healthy people across ages. Next came a second PCR, run for about 6 to 12 cycles, which used a sample-barcoded 5' primer along with a J-beta primer mix. TCRdb re-derived calls from the 5' RACE reads in MiXCR, one entry per CDR3 protein. Among about 1.4 million distinct CDR3 sequences listed, 59% were seen once. Sequencing was performed on blood. The receptors come from a man younger than 35 in good health.

The rearrangement uses TRBV29-1 and TRBJ2-1; 7 nucleotides agree with TRBD2. CDR1 is SQVTM and CDR2 is ANQGSEA in the germline V gene. The ends lost 2 bases at V and 3 bases at J; junction bases unmatched: 4. This CDR3 region has 14 residues. The CDR3 sequence is CSVESSGIYNEQFF. The CDR3 region has the DNA TGCAGCGTTGAAAGCAGCGGGATCTACAATGAGCAGTTCTTC.

The genes are TRBV6-5 and TRBJ1-1; unclear D gene. Germline V lookup: CDR1 MNHEY, CDR2 SVGAGI. The length of the CDR3 is 13 residues. Trimming stripped 5 bases from V and 1 base from J, with 8 bases between. The CDR3 sequence is CASSTWGNTEAFF. CDR3 coding DNA: TGTGCCAGCAGTACGTGGGGGAACACTGAAGCTTTCTTT.

This rearrangement joins TRBV5-1 to TRBJ2-1, with 11 bases lining up with TRBD2. Trimming cost V 3 bases and J 7 bases; bases outside gene matches: 15. CDR3 length: 18 residues. Germline V lookup: CDR1 SGHRS, CDR2 YFSETQ. The CDR3 sequence: CASSSPYSGRASWNEQFF. CDR3 in DNA: TGCGCCAGCAGCTCGCCTTATAGCGGGAGGGCTTCGTGGAATGAGCAGTTCTTC.

The chain couples TRBV4-3 to TRBJ2-7; D might be TRBD2 (7 bases). V was shortened by 0 bases and J by 7 bases, with 25 bases between the two germline ends. Germline loops: CDR1 LGHNA, CDR2 YSLEER. The CDR3 loop spans 18 amino acids. CDR3 in amino acids: CASSQDNAGAGFGNEQYF. The CDR3, as DNA: TGCGCCAGCAGCCAAGACAATGCGGGGGCCGGTTTTGGCAATGAGCAGTACTTC.

The chain carries TRBV5-1 and TRBJ2-7; 11 nucleotides match TRBD2. Near its end, the DNA agrees better with TRBJ2-5, so the J call may be wrong. Germline loops: CDR1 SGHRS, CDR2 YFSETQ. The CDR3 loop spans 15 amino acids. Here the CDR3 DNA reads TGCGCCAGCAGCTCGGGACTAGCGGATAAAGAGACCCAGTACTTC. It encodes CASSSGLADKETQYF.

The chain combines TRBV5-1 with TRBJ2-1; tentative D call: TRBD2 (6 bases). The CDR3 contains 14 residues. V was clipped by 1 base and J by 8 bases, with 13 bases between them. Germline V gene sequence: CDR1 SGHRS, CDR2 YFSETQ. CDR3: CASSLLRDHYEQFF. The CDR3 nucleotides read TGCGCCAGCAGCTTGTTGCGGGATCATTATGAGCAGTTCTTC.

The rearrangement uses TRBV7-9 and TRBJ1-6; D may be TRBD1 (6 bases). Germline V gene sequence: CDR1 SEHNR, CDR2 FQNEAQ (reference sequence). The ends were cut back, 3 bases at V and 8 bases at J, with 11 bases in the middle. The CDR3 loop spans 14 amino acids. The CDR3 spells CASSLDRADSPLHF. DNA of the CDR3: TGTGCCAGCAGCTTGGACAGAGCCGATTCACCCCTCCACTTT.

This clonotype occurred a few times. This chain links TRBV9 with TRBJ1-2; D remains ambiguous. CDR3 size: 17 residues. Germline CDR1 reads SGDLS; CDR2 reads YYNGEE. With 3 bases removed from V and 3 bases from J, the gap between germline ends came to 21 bases. The DNA for the CDR3 is TGTGCCAGCAGCGGATACCAAGGGAGGAGGGCTGACTATGGCTACACCTTC. Amino acid sequence: CASSGYQGRRADYGYTF.